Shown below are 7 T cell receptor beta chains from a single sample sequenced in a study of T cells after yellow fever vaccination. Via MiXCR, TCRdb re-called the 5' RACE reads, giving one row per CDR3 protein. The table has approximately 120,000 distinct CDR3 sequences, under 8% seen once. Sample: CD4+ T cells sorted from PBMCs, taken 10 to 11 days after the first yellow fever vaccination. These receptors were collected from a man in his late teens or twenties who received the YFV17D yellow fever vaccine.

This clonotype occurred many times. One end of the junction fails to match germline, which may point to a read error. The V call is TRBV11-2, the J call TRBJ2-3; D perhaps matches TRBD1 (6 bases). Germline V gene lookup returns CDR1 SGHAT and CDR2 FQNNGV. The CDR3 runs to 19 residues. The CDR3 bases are TGTGCCAGCAGCCTGTTAGCCGGGATTACGGTCGATCGGACAGATACACAGTATTTT. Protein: CASSLLAGITVDRTDTQYF.

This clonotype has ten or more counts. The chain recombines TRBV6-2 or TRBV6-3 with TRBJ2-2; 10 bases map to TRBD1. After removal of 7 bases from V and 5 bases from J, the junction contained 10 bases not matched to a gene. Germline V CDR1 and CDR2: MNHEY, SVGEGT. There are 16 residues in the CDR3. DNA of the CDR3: TGTGCCAGCACCTCGACAGGGGGCCATGTTACCGGGGAGCTGTTTTTT. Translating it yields CASTSTGGHVTGELFF.

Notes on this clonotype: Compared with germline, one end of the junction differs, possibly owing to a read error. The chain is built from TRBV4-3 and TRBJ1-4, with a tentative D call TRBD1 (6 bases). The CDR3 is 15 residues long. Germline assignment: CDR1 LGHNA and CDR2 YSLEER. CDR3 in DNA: TGCGTCAGCAGCCAAGGGGACGGGGGCGATGAAAAACTGTTTTTT. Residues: CVSSQGDGGDEKLFF.

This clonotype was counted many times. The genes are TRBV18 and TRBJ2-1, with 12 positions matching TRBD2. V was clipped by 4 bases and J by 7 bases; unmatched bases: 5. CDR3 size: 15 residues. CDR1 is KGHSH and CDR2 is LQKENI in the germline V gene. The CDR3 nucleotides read TGTGCCAGCTCACTATCTAGCGGGGGGGAAAATGAGCAGTTCTTC. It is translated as CASSLSSGGENEQFF.

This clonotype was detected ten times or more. DNA of the CDR3: TGTGCCAGCAGTCCATACCAAGAGACCCAGTACTTC. It codes for CASSPYQETQYF. The chain has TRBV7-2 and TRBJ2-5, with unresolved D. V lost 6 bases, J lost 0 bases, and 5 bases lay in between. The germline V gene encodes CDR1 SGHTA and CDR2 FQGNSA. The CDR3 is made up of 12 amino acids. Full variable domain (rest looked up from reference TRBV7-2 and TRBJ2-5): GAGVSQSPSNKVTEKGKDVELRCDPISGHTALYWYRQSLGQGLEFLIYFQGNSAPDKSGLPSDRFSAERTGGSVSTLTIQRTQQEDSAVYLCASSPYQETQYFGPGTRLLVL.

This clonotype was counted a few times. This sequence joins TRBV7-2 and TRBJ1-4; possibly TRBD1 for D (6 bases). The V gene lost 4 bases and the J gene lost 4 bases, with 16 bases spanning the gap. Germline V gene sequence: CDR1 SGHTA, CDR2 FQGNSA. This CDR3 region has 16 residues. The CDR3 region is CASSSRRGAYNEKLFF. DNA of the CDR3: TGTGCCAGCAGCTCGAGAAGGGGGGCTTATAATGAAAAACTGTTTTTT.

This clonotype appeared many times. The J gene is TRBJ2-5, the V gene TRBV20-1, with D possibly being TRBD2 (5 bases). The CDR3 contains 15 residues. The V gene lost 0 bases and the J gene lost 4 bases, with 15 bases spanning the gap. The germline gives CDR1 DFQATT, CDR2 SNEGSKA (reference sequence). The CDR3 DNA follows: TGCAGTGCTAGAGATCGGGCCGGGGTCGGAGAGACCCAGTACTTC. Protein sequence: CSARDRAGVGETQYF.